This TCR beta chain was profiled in a study of CD8+ T cells in alopecia areata. Study-wide context: Treated patients were dosed with oral tofacitinib, taking 5 to 10 mg twice daily.

After isolation, RNA underwent reverse transcription to generate cDNA as the sequencing template. Profiled with immunoSEQ multiplex PCR; TCRdb holds only in-frame clones, not every one. Of 100,000 to 150,000 clones in the sample, 45% to 60% were seen once. From PBMCs, CD4+ and CD8+ T cells were sorted. This clone was seen repeatedly, ten times or more. Germline V gives CDR1 SGHTA, CDR2 FQGNSA. V was shortened by 3 bases and J by 0 bases, with 8 bases between the two germline ends. This CDR3 region has 15 residues. This chain joins TRBV7-2 and TRBJ1-4; the D is unclear. This clonotype originated in a human donor with alopecia areata. The sample consisted of CD4+ T cells sorted from blood, taken at week 0. Written as DNA, the CDR3 is TGTGCCAGCAGCTTGACCGCTGCAACTAATGAAAAACTGTTTTTT. This encodes CASSLTAATNEKLFF.